This T cell receptor (beta chain) was identified during a study of tumor and adjacent non-tumor tissue in lung cancer (dated by TCRdb to 2016 to 2019). Regarding the complete study: By cancer type, the cohort comprised some twelve adenocarcinoma patients, 2 squamous cell carcinoma patients and 1 small cell lung cancer patient. TCRbeta CDR3 sequencing was performed on a few dozen paired specimens, with one tumor sample and one normal lung sample collected per patient. Ages among the 15 or so patients ranged from roughly 31 to 80 years, there were around ten men and 5 women, and disease was at TNM stage I to III. The study compared bulk TCRbeta repertoires between lung tumor tissue and matched distant non-tumor lung tissue from over twelve lung cancer patients. In total, sequencing yielded 125,075,908 productive TCRbeta reads, which works out to an average of approximately 4 million reads per sample. On the study overall, not on this receptor specifically: The cohort had only around 15 patients, and the authors noted that larger samples and more detailed clinical data are needed. Younger patients had significantly higher TCR diversity, and higher tumor TCR diversity was associated with shorter overall and disease-free survival. Because peripheral blood was not sequenced, blood TCRbeta repertoires in the lung cancer patients of the study were not examined. The sequencing platform is not named in the methods, and unique molecular identifiers are not mentioned. Tumor tissue showed significantly higher TCR diversity (inverse Simpson) than normal lung tissue, at 431.37 vs 166.20 (P = 0.0075, Mann-Whitney U test). The top 100 clones accounted for a significantly larger cumulative portion of the repertoire in normal lung than in tumor tissue.

For CDR1 and CDR2, the germline V gene lists MNHEY and SVGAGI. The CDR3 spans 13 residues, from the cysteine through the phenylalanine. Here the CDR3 DNA is all that survives: 39 bases in frame from base 1. Bulk unsorted tissue served as the source for RNA extraction, and RNA quality was assessed using a NanoDrop ND-1000 and an Agilent 2100. For the normal lung samples, distant non-tumor tissue was collected more than 3 cm away from the tumor edge. The donors were newly diagnosed lung cancer patients admitted for thoracic surgery in China from August to November 2014 who had not received prior chemotherapy. Anyone who had undergone radiotherapy or chemotherapy before, or who had another cancer at the same time, was left out of the study. Pieces of surgical tissue measuring roughly 1-2.1 cm3 were kept in RNAlater solution and stored at -80 degrees C until use. Library method: multiplex PCR. The sequencing machine was an Illumina HiSeq 2500. Following protocols modified from ARM-PCR, the researchers constructed TCRbeta libraries through three rounds of nested PCR with primers (Table S4). PCR products of 200-500 bp were gel-excised and purified with the QIAquick gel extraction kit before sequencing. In the paper's pipeline: Trimmomatic was used to clean the reads, FLASH merged the cleaned reads into complete CDR3 sequences, and MiTCR assigned the sequences to V(D)J germline segments. Clonal diversity was calculated as the inverse Simpson's index using VDJtools. Productive reads were defined as in-frame sequences without a premature stop codon. The public reads were reprocessed in TCRdb via fastp at Q25 and MiXCR, keeping in-frame beta chains. Each CDR3 protein appears once, grouped with its most common genes and DNA. The V and J calls were determined by TCRdb, not by the authors. The sample has 85,000 to 130,000 distinct CDR3 sequences on record, about 62% of them singletons. The ten largest make up roughly 20% of the sample.

As regards this clonotype: Its antigen target is currently unknown. This clone may be a read error of a much larger clone one base away.

The source material was distant non-tumor lung tissue. This TCR derives from a young man with non-small cell lung cancer. Here the chain combines TRBV6-5 and TRBJ1-4; TRBD1 is perhaps the D gene, given 5 matching bases. The DNA is as follows: TGTGCCAGCAGTTACTCGGGGGATGAAGAACTGTTTTTT. Its protein product is CASSYSGDEELFF.